The 21 T cell receptor beta chains below were found in one sample sequenced in a study of blood T cell repertoires in COVID-19. Data came from immunoSEQ multiplex PCR; TCRdb stores just in-frame clones and leaves some out. The sample consists of 150,000 to 200,000 clones, roughly four fifths of them appearing once. Sequencing used peripheral blood. All receptors derive from a human donor in a cohort sampled during active COVID-19.

The chain joins TRBV13 to TRBJ2-3; 9 nucleotides match TRBD2. The V and J ends lost 0 bases and 7 bases, in that order; junction bases with no gene match: 5. Germline V lookup: CDR1 PRHDT, CDR2 FYEKMQ (reference sequence). This CDR3 has 15 residues. CDR3 coding DNA: TGTGCCAGCAGCTTAGGGACTAGCGGCGGGAATACGCAGTATTTT. This sequence encodes CASSLGTSGGNTQYF.

The chain employs TRBV19 and TRBJ2-5; D is unresolved. CDR3 size: 12 residues. CDR1 is LNHDA and CDR2 is SQIVND in the germline V gene (reference sequence). V shed 4 bases and J shed 6 bases, with 9 bases lying between them. CDR3 nucleotides: TGTGCCAGTAGTACCTCCGAGAAGACCCAGTACTTC. As protein: CASSTSEKTQYF.

This clone has a single count. V and J are TRBV19 and TRBJ2-5; TRBD2 aligns across 10 bases. Germline loops: CDR1 LNHDA, CDR2 SQIVND (reference sequence). The CDR3 runs 14 residues. V gave up 5 bases and J gave up 4 bases; unmatched junction bases: 4. Here the CDR3 reads CASSPLAGGETQYF. In DNA form, the CDR3 reads TGTGCCAGTAGTCCGTTAGCGGGGGGAGAGACCCAGTACTTC.

This clone has only a few counts. This chain joins TRBV6-2 or TRBV6-3 and TRBJ1-1, with unresolved D. CDR1 MNHEY and CDR2 SVGEGT come from the germline V gene. The CDR3 spans 14 residues. V was cut by 6 bases and J by 6 bases, with 17 bases left in between. In DNA, the CDR3 is TGTGCCAGCAGCGAGGTGAGGGCATTGGCTGAAGCTTTCTTT. This gives the protein CASSEVRALAEAFF.

The genes are TRBV5-5 and TRBJ1-2, with D possibly matching TRBD1 (6 bases). The CDR3 is 14 amino acids. The germline V and J ends were trimmed by 4 bases and 1 base, with 11 bases remaining between them. Germline assignment: CDR1 SGHKS and CDR2 YYEKEE (reference sequence). DNA of the CDR3: TGTGCCAGCAGCCCGGGACAACTTAACTATGGCTACACCTTC. This translates into CASSPGQLNYGYTF.

The chain uses TRBV4-2 and TRBJ2-5, with D possibly matching TRBD2 (6 bases). The ends were cut back, 0 bases at V and 0 bases at J, with 8 bases in the middle. CDR1 and CDR2 (germline): LGHNA, YNFKEQ. The CDR3 consists of 15 residues. The CDR3 here is CASSQEGGHQETQYF. In nucleotides, the CDR3 is TGTGCCAGCAGCCAAGAGGGGGGACACCAAGAGACCCAGTACTTC.

This sequence joins TRBV9 and TRBJ2-1; D remains ambiguous. V was pared by 0 bases and J by 5 bases, with 12 bases between. In germline, CDR1 is SGDLS, CDR2 YYNGEE. CDR3 length: 15 residues. In DNA form, the CDR3 reads TGTGCCAGCAGCGTAGGGGCCCAGGTCGACAATGAGCAGTTCTTC. Residues: CASSVGAQVDNEQFF.

This clone was observed a few times. The CDR3 is CASSETPGQGGQPQHF. CDR3 DNA sequence: TGTGCCAGCAGTGAAACGCCAGGGCAGGGAGGCCAGCCCCAGCATTTT. The chain carries TRBV2 and TRBJ1-5, with D possibly matching TRBD1 (5 bases). The CDR3 covers 16 residues. Germline assignment: CDR1 SNHLY and CDR2 FYNNEI. V was shortened by 2 bases and J by 7 bases, with 18 bases between the two germline ends. The full variable domain, in which reference TRBV2 and TRBJ1-5 provide the parts outside the CDR3, is EPEVTQTPSHQVTQMGQEVILRCVPISNHLYFYWYRQILGQKVEFLVSFYNNEISEKSEIFDDQFSVERPDGSNFTLKIRSTKLEDSAMYFCASSETPGQGGQPQHFGDGTRLSIL.

This chain uses TRBV19 with TRBJ2-6; 7 nucleotides line up with TRBD1. The length of the CDR3 is 17 residues. V lost 5 bases to trimming and J lost 0 bases; unmatched junction nucleotides: 7. Germline-derived CDR1 and CDR2 are LNHDA and SQIVND (reference sequence). DNA for the CDR3: TGTGCCAGTAGTTTGGGTCGGACAGGCTCTGGGGCCAACGTCCTGACTTTC. Translation gives CASSLGRTGSGANVLTF.

The rearrangement links TRBV2 to TRBJ2-1, with TRBD2 matching over 8 bases. The CDR3 totals 17 residues. Trimming took 2 bases from V and 2 from J; bases not matched to a gene: 8. Germline V gene sequence: CDR1 SNHLY, CDR2 FYNNEI. The CDR3 DNA is TGTGCCAGCAGTGAATTTGGGCGGGGGGTCACCTACAATGAGCAGTTCTTC. It specifies CASSEFGRGVTYNEQFF.

CDR3 DNA sequence: TGTGCCAGCACCCCCAGCGGGAGCTACGAGCAGTACTTC. It yields the protein CASTPSGSYEQYF. The chain uses TRBV6-5 and TRBJ2-7, with 8 bases fitting TRBD2. The ends lost 7 bases at V and 3 bases at J; junction bases unmatched: 5. Germline CDR1 MNHEY, CDR2 SVGAGI. The CDR3 loop spans 13 amino acids.

V usage is TRBV9 and J usage is TRBJ1-2; 12 bases align to TRBD1. CDR3 size: 15 residues. J gave up 4 bases and V 3 bases, and 4 bases lay outside the gene matches. Germline CDR1 SGDLS, CDR2 YYNGEE. CDR3 sequence: CASSAGQGAGYGYTF. The CDR3 DNA reads TGTGCCAGCAGCGCGGGACAGGGGGCTGGCTATGGCTACACCTTC.

The chain links TRBV27 to TRBJ1-1, with 7 positions matching TRBD1. Germline trimming cut 9 bases from V and 8 bases from J; bases unmatched to any gene: 3. The CDR3 is 10 residues long. Germline V gives CDR1 MNHEY, CDR2 SMNVEV (reference sequence). CDR3 bases: TGTGCCAGTCCAGGGGGGGAAGCTTTCTTT. The encoded protein is CASPGGEAFF.

This clone showed up just a few times. The chain combines TRBV11-2 with TRBJ2-3; TRBD2 agrees at 8 bases. Germline V gene data show CDR1 as SGHAT and CDR2 as FQNNGV. The CDR3 has 15 amino acids. Trimming at V came to 1 base and at J to 4 bases, leaving 4 bases not matched to a gene. CDR3 nucleotide sequence: TGTGCCAGCAGCTTAGGTGCGGGAGGTCCAGATACGCAGTATTTT. Residues: CASSLGAGGPDTQYF.

The chain combines TRBV11-1 with TRBJ2-1; D may be TRBD2 (5 bases). With 5 bases removed from V and 6 bases from J, the gap between germline ends came to 20 bases. Germline V gene data show CDR1 as SGHAT and CDR2 as FQDESV (reference sequence). This CDR3 is 16 amino acids long. As DNA, the CDR3 is TGTGCCAGCAGCCTGGAGCCCTCGCGGGCGGGCAATGAGCAGTTCTTC. This encodes CASSLEPSRAGNEQFF.

The V and J genes are TRBV15 and TRBJ2-5; tentative D call: TRBD2 (6 bases). Germline lookup yields CDR1 LNHNV and CDR2 YYDKDF (reference sequence). The CDR3 is made up of 15 amino acids. Between the trimmed V and J ends, which lost 0 bases and 1 base, there was a span of 9 bases. The CDR3 protein is CATSRDLGGQETQYF. The DNA for the CDR3 is TGTGCCACCAGCAGAGATTTGGGGGGCCAAGAGACCCAGTACTTC.

This chain joins TRBV9 and TRBJ1-1; D is perhaps TRBD1 (5 bases). The V end was cut by 10 bases, the J end by 5 bases, with 12 bases between. Germline CDR1 reads SGDLS; CDR2 reads YYNGEE. This CDR3 has 11 amino acids. Here the CDR3 reads CASGGRTEAFF. Written as DNA, the CDR3 is TGTGCCTCGGGGGGTCGAACTGAAGCTTTCTTT.

J is TRBJ2-3 and V is TRBV28; D is perhaps TRBD1 (6 bases). In germline, CDR1 is MDHEN, CDR2 SYDVKM. Trimming shortened V by 3 bases and J by 4 bases, and 20 bases separated the two germline ends. The CDR3 covers 17 residues. CDR3 coding DNA: TGTGCCAGCAGTTTTATGGGGCAGGGGCGTCTCTCAGATACGCAGTATTTT. Amino acid sequence: CASSFMGQGRLSDTQYF.

The V and J genes are TRBV28 and TRBJ1-3; weak D call: TRBD1 (6 bases). There are 15 residues in the CDR3. Looked up from germline, CDR1 is MDHEN and CDR2 is SYDVKM. Trimming removed 7 bases at V and 7 bases at J, with 20 bases between. This CDR3 reads CASMPPQGTHNTIYF. The CDR3, as DNA: TGTGCCAGCATGCCCCCCCAGGGGACACACAACACCATATATTTT.

This chain links TRBV3-1 (or the pseudogene TRBV3-2) with TRBJ1-4; D gene unclear. V lost 0 bases, J lost 3 bases, and 17 bases lay in between. Germline assignment: CDR1 LGHDT and CDR2 YNNKEL (reference sequence). The CDR3 is 18 residues long. The CDR3 loop reads CASSQDGGRWGSNEKLFF. The CDR3 DNA reads TGTGCCAGCAGCCAAGATGGCGGGAGGTGGGGTTCTAATGAAAAACTGTTTTTT.

J is TRBJ2-1 and V is TRBV3-1 (or the pseudogene TRBV3-2), with 10 bases lining up with TRBD2. Per the germline V gene, CDR1 is LGHDT and CDR2 is YNNKEL (reference sequence). CDR3 length equals 17 residues. Germline trimming cut 0 bases from V and 5 bases from J; bases unmatched to any gene: 7. The CDR3 sequence: CASSQDPSGSENNEQFF. The CDR3 DNA reads as TGTGCCAGCAGCCAAGACCCTAGCGGGAGTGAAAACAATGAGCAGTTCTTC.